These T cell receptor beta chains were read from a single sample in a study of blood T cell repertoires in COVID-19. Libraries were prepared by immunoSEQ multiplex PCR; TCRdb keeps only in-frame clonotypes and omits some of them. The profile shows approximately 480,000 clones, roughly 90% of them singletons. Material: PBMCs or T cells enriched from blood (not recorded which). Source of these receptors: a woman in her late teens or twenties who had recovered from COVID-19. The CDR3 runs from the conserved cysteine through the conserved F or W.

v_gene: TRBV2; CDR3aa: CASSVQTDTQYF
v_gene: TRBV24-1; CDR3aa: CATSDLGREGAFF
v_gene: TRBV29-1; CDR3aa: CSVRGSTEAFF
v_gene: TRBV19; CDR3aa: CASSVQGTAFF
v_gene: TRBV5-6; CDR3aa: CASSLGGSFYEQYF
v_gene: TRBV5-6; CDR3aa: CASSLRRVHMNTEAFF
v_gene: TRBV5-1; CDR3aa: CASSLSGSLSTNTIYF
v_gene: TRBV7-2; CDR3aa: CASSLGRDPHNEQFF
v_gene: TRBV6-5; CDR3aa: CASSYSREEAFF
v_gene: TRBV2; CDR3aa: CASSEATGRTGELFF
v_gene: TRBV19; CDR3aa: CASSMTRGADTQYF
v_gene: TRBV18; CDR3aa: CATLGRQGTSTNEKLFF
v_gene: TRBV5-6; CDR3aa: CASSLGFDRRYEQYF
v_gene: TRBV10-2; CDR3aa: CASRERATGQQRRYTF
v_gene: TRBV7-2; CDR3aa: CASSTRTGEENIQYF
v_gene: TRBV7-2; CDR3aa: CASSLGFANEQYF
v_gene: TRBV7-9; CDR3aa: CASSSPGGSGNTIYF
v_gene: TRBV19; CDR3aa: CASSLQGYTEAFF
v_gene: TRBV11-2; CDR3aa: CASSLESASGGAQTQYF
v_gene: TRBV27; CDR3aa: CASSLRAGDQPQHF
v_gene: TRBV24-1; CDR3aa: CATSDKTGITDTQYF
v_gene: TRBV6-5; CDR3aa: CASGLGAGGPDTQYF
v_gene: TRBV12-5; CDR3aa: CASGQGVGEQYF
v_gene: TRBV6-6; CDR3aa: CASSSPDRVNYGYTF
v_gene: TRBV12-3/TRBV12-4; CDR3aa: CASSPGTSTQHF
v_gene: TRBV9; CDR3aa: CASGRGYSNTEAFF
v_gene: TRBV30; CDR3aa: CAWSETLRDSLYGYTF
v_gene: TRBV30; CDR3aa: CAWSRGQEKLFF
v_gene: TRBV5-1; CDR3aa: CASRRGSGNTIYF
v_gene: TRBV11-2; CDR3aa: CASSLDRAGVTDTQYF
v_gene: TRBV14; CDR3aa: CASSQGWEETQYF
v_gene: TRBV28; CDR3aa: CASTDRFTEAFF
v_gene: TRBV5-1; CDR3aa: CASSPGDSSSYEQYF
v_gene: TRBV19; CDR3aa: CASSSLGGETQYF
v_gene: TRBV23-1; CDR3aa: CASSQGQPATTNEKLFF
v_gene: TRBV9; CDR3aa: CASSVGGLGVTDTQYF
v_gene: TRBV30; CDR3aa: CAMDRGVTEAFF
v_gene: TRBV30; CDR3aa: CAQAVGDYTEAFF
v_gene: TRBV2; CDR3aa: CASIMVGTWGEQFF
v_gene: TRBV6-5; CDR3aa: CASRGQGAFYGYTF
v_gene: TRBV10-3; CDR3aa: CAISEWRGDTEAFF
v_gene: TRBV11-2; CDR3aa: CASSFLRQGRESDTQYF
v_gene: TRBV11-2; CDR3aa: CASSPHSTGELFF
v_gene: TRBV6-6; CDR3aa: CASTLDFNEKLFF
v_gene: TRBV6-4; CDR3aa: CASSYTSGGAVEQFF
v_gene: TRBV11-2; CDR3aa: CASSLQNSPLHF
v_gene: TRBV4-1; CDR3aa: CASSQDPPSGVNYGYTF
v_gene: TRBV5-8; CDR3aa: CASSLRTGRNQPQHF
v_gene: TRBV28; CDR3aa: CASRLPSGTGDYGYTF
v_gene: TRBV5-1; CDR3aa: CASRTTGSYNSPLHF